The next 27 T cell receptor beta chains were all read from a single sample in a study of blood T cells in healthy people across ages. A sample-barcoded 5' primer and a J-beta primer mix were used in a second PCR of roughly 6 to 11 cycles. TCRdb analysed the 5' RACE reads with MiXCR anew, one entry per CDR3 protein. Of about 970,000 distinct CDR3 sequences in the sample, just over 50% were seen once. Input material: blood. The receptors originated from a woman in her sixties or seventies in good health.

As regards this clonotype: A single base separates this from a much larger clone, so it may be a read error. The rearrangement uses TRBV5-1 and TRBJ2-1, with 7 bases matching TRBD1. Germline-derived CDR1 and CDR2 are SGHRS and YFSETQ. The CDR3 is 14 amino acids. V trimming: 1 base; J trimming: 5 bases; junction bases outside the gene matches: 3. CDR3 sequence (DNA): TGCGCCAGCAGCTTGAGGGGGCCGAACAATGAGCAGTTCTTC. Translation: CASSLRGPNNEQFF.

This clonotype was seen only once. V usage is TRBV7-3 and J usage is TRBJ2-1, with D hard to call. From germline, CDR1 is SGHTA and CDR2 FQGTGA. This CDR3 is built from 15 residues. The germline V and J ends were trimmed by 7 bases and 0 bases, with 13 bases remaining between them. The CDR3 region has the DNA TGTGCCAGCACCCTCGGGCTTGACTCCTACAATGAGCAGTTCTTC. This translates into CASTLGLDSYNEQFF. Together with reference TRBV7-3 and TRBJ2-1, the CDR3 gives the full variable domain: GAGVSQTPSNKVTEKGKYVELRCDPISGHTALYWYRQSLGQGPEFLIYFQGTGAADDSGLPNDRFFAVRPEGSVSTLKIQRTERGDSAVYLCASTLGLDSYNEQFFGPGTRLTVL.

The chain carries TRBV6-6 and TRBJ2-5; D ambiguous. The CDR3 runs to 12 residues. The V end lost 8 bases, the J end lost 5 bases, and 12 bases lay between the germline ends. CDR1 MNHNY and CDR2 SVGAGI come from the germline V gene (reference sequence). The DNA of the CDR3 is TGTGCCAGCTATCATCATAGGGAGACCCAGTACTTC. Protein: CASYHHRETQYF.

The V and J genes are TRBV5-5 and TRBJ1-5; D not certain. The germline gives CDR1 SGHKS, CDR2 YYEKEE (reference sequence). This CDR3 contains 16 residues. The germline V and J ends were trimmed by 3 bases and 6 bases, with 19 bases remaining between them. The DNA of the CDR3 is TGTGCCAGCAGCTGGTGGGCAGGTGGGCGAGGTCAGCCCCAGCATTTT. This gives the protein CASSWWAGGRGQPQHF.

CDR3 DNA sequence: TGTGCCAGCAGCCAAGGACGTGCGGGATACACAGATACGCAGTATTTT. Protein sequence: CASSQGRAGYTDTQYF. V gene TRBV4-2 combines with J gene TRBJ2-3, with D possibly being TRBD2 (6 bases). Germline values: CDR1 LGHNA, CDR2 YNFKEQ. The V and J ends lost 1 base and 2 bases respectively, with 13 bases between them. The CDR3 consists of 16 residues.

V and J are TRBV4-3 and TRBJ2-3, with 8 bases that match TRBD2. Germline-derived CDR1 and CDR2 are LGHNA and YSLEER. CDR3 length equals 16 residues. J gave up 4 bases and V 4 bases, and 10 bases lay outside the gene matches. Here the CDR3 reads CASSRSREVFSDTQYF. DNA for the CDR3: TGCGCCAGCAGCCGCTCGCGGGAGGTCTTCTCAGATACGCAGTATTTT.

Remarks on this clonotype: One end of the junction is discordant with germline, which a read error may explain. This chain connects TRBV13 to TRBJ2-7, with 12 bases matching TRBD2. CDR1 is PRHDT, CDR2 FYEKMQ, per germline (reference sequence). The CDR3 runs 17 residues. The CDR3 loop reads CGSSPQGLAGPHYGQYF. The CDR3 bases are TGTGGCAGCAGCCCCCAAGGACTAGCGGGACCCCACTACGGGCAGTACTTC.

This clonotype has a handful of counts. The chain uses TRBV6-6 and TRBJ1-5; 9 nucleotides agree with TRBD1. Germline loops: CDR1 MNHNY, CDR2 SVGAGI (reference sequence). V lost 11 bases to trimming and J lost 2 bases; unmatched junction nucleotides: 10. The CDR3 spans 15 residues. CDR3 sequence reads: CAATGGTGGNQPQHF. Written as DNA, the CDR3 is TGTGCCGCGACAGGGGGAACGGGGGGCAATCAGCCCCAGCATTTT.

The CDR3 DNA sequence: TGCGCCAGCAGCTTGGCTCTAGCGGGAGCCTACGAGCAGTACTTC. Protein product: CASSLALAGAYEQYF. The gene calls are TRBV5-1 and TRBJ2-7; the match to TRBD2 covers 10 bases. The junction had 2 bases not matched to a gene; V was cut back by 0 bases and J by 2 bases. The germline CDR1 and CDR2 sequences are SGHRS and YFSETQ. This CDR3 comprises 15 residues.

About this clonotype itself: One junction end does not reproduce the germline sequence, and a read error may be involved. The chain links TRBV25-1 to TRBJ2-3; 10 positions agree with TRBD1. CDR3 size: 15 residues. In germline, CDR1 is MGHDK, CDR2 SYGVNS. CDR3 DNA sequence: TGTGCTAGCAGTGAGACAGGGGGCTTCACAGATACGCAGTATTTT. This encodes CASSETGGFTDTQYF. The full variable domain, rest sourced from reference TRBV25-1 and TRBJ2-3, is EADIYQTPRYLVIGTGKKITLECSQTMGHDKMYWYQQDPGMELHLIHYSYGVNSTEKGDLSSESTVSRIRTEHFPLTLESARPSHTSQYLCASSETGGFTDTQYFGPGTRLTVL.

In this sample, this clonotype turned up a few times. This rearrangement joins TRBV3-1 to TRBJ2-7, with D perhaps given as TRBD1 or TRBD2 (5 bases each). The CDR3 spans 16 residues. The V and J ends lost 4 bases and 0 bases respectively, with 16 bases between them. Germline V gene lookup returns CDR1 LGHDT and CDR2 YNNKEL (reference sequence). The CDR3 loop is CASSPPGLGASYEQYF. In DNA form, the CDR3 reads TGTGCCAGCAGCCCCCCCGGACTCGGGGCCTCCTACGAGCAGTACTTC.

The chain combines TRBV5-4 with TRBJ2-1, with TRBD2 identical over 11 bases. Trimming at V came to 0 bases and at J to 6 bases, leaving 8 bases not matched to a gene. This CDR3 region has 17 residues. From germline, CDR1 is SGHNT and CDR2 YYREEE (reference sequence). CDR3 coding DNA: TGTGCCAGCAGCTTGGATGGTAGCGGGAGGGCCAGCAATGAGCAGTTCTTC. It encodes CASSLDGSGRASNEQFF.

The genes are TRBV18 and TRBJ1-1; 7 nucleotides line up with TRBD1. The CDR3 has 18 amino acids. The junction had 13 bases not matched to a gene; V was cut back by 1 base and J by 2 bases. Germline values: CDR1 KGHSH, CDR2 LQKENI. CDR3 amino acids: CASSPRRSQGLVNTEAFF. The CDR3 DNA reads as TGTGCCAGCTCACCACGTCGATCACAGGGGTTAGTTAACACTGAAGCTTTCTTT.

The rearrangement joins TRBV6-1 to TRBJ1-5; D gene uncertain. Per the germline V gene, CDR1 is MNHNS and CDR2 is SASEGT. V was cut by 1 base and J by 6 bases, with 1 base left in between. This CDR3 has 11 residues. For the CDR3, the DNA is TGTGCCAGCAGTGAAGTTCAGCCCCAGCATTTT. Protein product: CASSEVQPQHF.

In this sample, this clonotype turned up a few times. The chain uses TRBV10-3 and TRBJ1-2; 11 nucleotides align to TRBD1. J gave up 5 bases and V 3 bases, and 8 bases lay outside the gene matches. Germline lookup yields CDR1 ENHRY and CDR2 SYGVKD. CDR3 size: 16 residues. The DNA for the CDR3 is TGTGCCATCAGTGATGAGGACAGGGGGCGAAGGTATGGCTACACCTTC. Amino acids: CAISDEDRGRRYGYTF.

This clonotype turned up a few times. This rearrangement joins TRBV7-2 to TRBJ2-7; possible D gene TRBD2, 6 bases. V was shortened by 1 base and J by 6 bases, with 19 bases between the two germline ends. The CDR3 length is 16 residues. Germline CDR1 is SGHTA and CDR2 is FQGNSA. The CDR3 protein is CASSLGYGRGSSEQYF. The DNA of the CDR3 is TGTGCCAGCAGCTTAGGATACGGGAGAGGGAGTTCCGAGCAGTACTTC.

The V gene is TRBV12-5, the J gene TRBJ1-1; D gene uncertain. Looked up from germline, CDR1 is LGHNT and CDR2 is FRNRAP. CDR3 length equals 12 residues. V lost 3 bases, J lost 7 bases, and 9 bases lay in between. CDR3 protein: CASGFQLGEAFF. DNA of the CDR3: TGTGCTAGTGGTTTCCAACTTGGTGAAGCTTTCTTT. The full variable domain, rest sourced from reference TRBV12-5 and TRBJ1-1, is DARVTQTPRHKVTEMGQEVTMRCQPILGHNTVFWYRQTMMQGLELLAYFRNRAPLDDSGMPKDRFSAEMPDATLATLKIQPSEPRDSAVYFCASGFQLGEAFFGQGTRLTVV.

This clonotype was found a few times. The chain links TRBV4-1 to TRBJ2-7; TRBD1 is a possible D gene (6 bases). There are 15 residues in the CDR3. The germline gives CDR1 MGHRA, CDR2 YSYEKL. Trimming pared 3 bases from V and 5 bases from J, leaving 17 bases between. CDR3 in DNA: TGCGCCAGCAGCCACAACACAGCAGGGGCTGACGAGCAGTACTTC. It codes for CASSHNTAGADEQYF.

The rearrangement joins TRBV6-2 or TRBV6-3 to TRBJ1-1; D uncertain. Germline CDR1 and CDR2: MNHEY and SVGEGT. Trimming took 2 bases from V and 3 from J, leaving 7 bases between them. This CDR3 has 13 residues. CDR3 protein: CASSYQDYTEAFF. In nucleotides, the CDR3 is TGTGCCAGCAGTTACCAGGACTACACTGAAGCTTTCTTT.

The chain carries TRBV5-1 and TRBJ2-7; 9 nucleotides line up with TRBD1. Germline assignment: CDR1 SGHRS and CDR2 YFSETQ. With V trimmed by 0 bases and J by 4 bases, 2 bases remained unmatched. CDR3 size: 14 residues. The DNA for the CDR3 is TGCGCCAGCAGCTTGGAAGGGACAGGGTACGAGCAGTACTTC. Translated: CASSLEGTGYEQYF.

Only a few counts were recorded for this clonotype. The J gene is TRBJ2-7, the V gene TRBV18, with 7 bases that match TRBD1. Germline CDR1 KGHSH, CDR2 LQKENI. Trimming took 5 bases from V and 6 from J; bases not matched to a gene: 4. This CDR3 contains 12 residues. CDR3 sequence (DNA): TGTGCCAGCTCATCGACAGGGATCGAGCAGTACTTC. Its protein product is CASSSTGIEQYF. Variable domain in full (rest from reference TRBV18 and TRBJ2-7): NAGVMQNPRHLVRRRGQEARLRCSPMKGHSHVYWYRQLPEEGLKFMVYLQKENIIDESGMPKERFSAEFPKEGPSILRIQQVVRGDSAAYFCASSSTGIEQYFGPGTRLTVT.

In this sample, this clonotype turned up a few times. The V call is TRBV2, the J call TRBJ2-6, with unresolved D. Germline loops: CDR1 SNHLY, CDR2 FYNNEI. The length of the CDR3 is 15 residues. With 5 bases removed from V and 0 bases from J, the gap between germline ends came to 8 bases. The CDR3 sequence: CASSPESSGANVLTF. The CDR3 bases are TGTGCCAGCAGTCCCGAGAGCTCTGGGGCCAACGTCCTGACTTTC.

This clonotype was counted a few times. The chain has TRBV6-1 and TRBJ1-5; D gene unclear. The CDR3 sequence is 18 residues long. With 4 bases removed from V and 4 bases from J, the gap between germline ends came to 23 bases. Germline CDR1 reads MNHNS; CDR2 reads SASEGT. The CDR3 sequence: CASSVLGGRTAGNQPQHF. The CDR3 region has the DNA TGTGCCAGCAGTGTCTTAGGTGGCAGGACGGCCGGGAATCAGCCCCAGCATTTT.

V and J are TRBV7-8 and TRBJ2-5; D remains unclear. Trimming stripped 6 bases from V and 2 bases from J, with 22 bases between. The CDR3 has 17 residues. Germline V gene data show CDR1 as SGHVS and CDR2 as FQNEAQ. The CDR3 is CASSQLGLGRTQETQYF. As DNA, the CDR3 is TGTGCCAGCAGTCAGCTCGGTTTAGGACGTACGCAAGAGACCCAGTACTTC.

A few counts support this clonotype. The chain carries TRBV7-9 and TRBJ2-4, with TRBD1 as a possible D gene (5 bases). TRBJ2-7 matches the DNA end more closely, so the J call is doubtful. Germline loops: CDR1 SEHNR, CDR2 FQNEAQ (reference sequence). There are 15 residues in the CDR3. The CDR3 DNA sequence: TGTGCCAGCAGCTCACCTACCCAGGGCCCCTACGAGCAGTACTTC. This gives the protein CASSSPTQGPYEQYF.

This clonotype came up a few times. This chain connects TRBV6-6 to TRBJ2-7, with 8 bases matching TRBD1. The germline gives CDR1 MNHNY, CDR2 SVGAGI (reference sequence). The CDR3 length is 14 residues. J lost 2 bases, V lost 6 bases, and 6 bases had no gene match. Here the CDR3 DNA reads TGTGCCAGCAGATCTGGACAGGGTACCTACGAGCAGTACTTC. It codes for CASRSGQGTYEQYF.

This chain links TRBV13 with TRBJ2-1; possibly TRBD1 for D (6 bases). The J call may be faulty, since TRBJ2-7 better matches the DNA end. The CDR3 sequence is 13 residues long. CDR1 and CDR2 from the germline V gene are PRHDT and FYEKMQ (reference sequence). The CDR3 DNA sequence: TGTGCCAGCAGCACAGGGCAGTACAATGAGCAGTACTTC. Translating it yields CASSTGQYNEQYF.